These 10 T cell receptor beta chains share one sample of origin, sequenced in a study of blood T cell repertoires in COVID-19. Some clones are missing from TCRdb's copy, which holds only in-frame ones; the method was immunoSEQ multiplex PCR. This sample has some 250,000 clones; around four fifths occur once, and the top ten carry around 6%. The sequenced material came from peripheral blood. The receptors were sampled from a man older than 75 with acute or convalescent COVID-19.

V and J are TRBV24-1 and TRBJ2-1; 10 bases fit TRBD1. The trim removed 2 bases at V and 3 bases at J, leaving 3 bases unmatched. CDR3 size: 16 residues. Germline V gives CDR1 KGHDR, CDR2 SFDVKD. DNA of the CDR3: TGTGCCACCAGTGATTGGGACAGGGGCGGCTACAATGAGCAGTTCTTC. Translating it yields CATSDWDRGGYNEQFF.

The CDR3 is CAWSVAGGFDEQYF. The DNA of the CDR3 is TGTGCCTGGAGTGTGGCAGGGGGTTTCGACGAGCAGTACTTC. This chain uses TRBV30 with TRBJ2-7; TRBD1 matches 7 bases. This CDR3 has 14 amino acids. In germline, CDR1 is GTSNPN, CDR2 SVGIG (reference sequence). The V and J ends lost 0 bases and 5 bases, in that order; junction bases with no gene match: 7.

The CDR3 reads CASSLGTGVYNEQFF. CDR3 in DNA: TGTGCCAGCAGCCTGGGGACAGGCGTTTACAATGAGCAGTTCTTC. The chain uses TRBV5-4 and TRBJ2-1; 8 bases line up with TRBD1. The CDR3 covers 15 residues. The V gene's germline CDR1 is SGHNT and CDR2 YYREEE (reference sequence). V lost 4 bases, J lost 4 bases, and 7 bases stayed unmatched.

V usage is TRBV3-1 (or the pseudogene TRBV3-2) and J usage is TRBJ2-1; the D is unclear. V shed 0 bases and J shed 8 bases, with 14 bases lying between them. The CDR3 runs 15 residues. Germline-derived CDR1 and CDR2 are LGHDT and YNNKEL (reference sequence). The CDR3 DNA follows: TGTGCCAGCAGCCAAGAACGGGTCATCTTGGATGAGCAGTTCTTC. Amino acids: CASSQERVILDEQFF.

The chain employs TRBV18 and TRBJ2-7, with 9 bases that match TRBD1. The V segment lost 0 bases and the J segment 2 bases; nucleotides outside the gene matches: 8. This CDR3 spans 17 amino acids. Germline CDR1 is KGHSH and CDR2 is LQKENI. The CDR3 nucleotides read TGTGCCAGCTCACCACCCTTGGGACAGGGCTTTACCTACGAGCAGTACTTC. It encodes CASSPPLGQGFTYEQYF.

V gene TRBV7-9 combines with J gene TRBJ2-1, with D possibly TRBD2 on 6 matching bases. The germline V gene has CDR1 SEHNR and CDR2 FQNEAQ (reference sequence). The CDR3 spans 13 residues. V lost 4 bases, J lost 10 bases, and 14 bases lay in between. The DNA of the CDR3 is TGTGCCAGCAGCTCCGAGGGCGCGGGAGAGCAGTTCTTC. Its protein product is CASSSEGAGEQFF.

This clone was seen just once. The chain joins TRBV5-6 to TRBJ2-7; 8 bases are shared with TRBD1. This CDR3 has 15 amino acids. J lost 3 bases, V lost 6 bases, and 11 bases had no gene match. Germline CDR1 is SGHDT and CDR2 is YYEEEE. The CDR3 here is CASTLRRTGRYEQYF. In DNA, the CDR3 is TGTGCCAGCACCCTCCGGCGGACAGGGCGCTACGAGCAGTACTTC. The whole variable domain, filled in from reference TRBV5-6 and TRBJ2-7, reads DAGVTQSPTHLIKTRGQQVTLRCSPKSGHDTVSWYQQALGQGPQFIFQYYEEEERQRGNFPDRFSGHQFPNYSSELNVNALLLGDSALYLCASTLRRTGRYEQYFGPGTRLTVT.

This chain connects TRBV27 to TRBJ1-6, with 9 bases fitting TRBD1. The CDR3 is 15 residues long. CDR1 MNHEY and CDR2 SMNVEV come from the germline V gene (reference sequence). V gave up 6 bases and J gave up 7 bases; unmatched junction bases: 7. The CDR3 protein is CASRLMDRGNSPLHF. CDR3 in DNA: TGTGCCAGCAGGCTTATGGACAGGGGAAATTCACCCCTCCACTTT.

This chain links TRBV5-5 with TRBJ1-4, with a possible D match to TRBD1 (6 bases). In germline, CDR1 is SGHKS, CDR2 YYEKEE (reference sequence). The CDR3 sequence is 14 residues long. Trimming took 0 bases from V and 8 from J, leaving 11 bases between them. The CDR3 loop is CASSLAQGYEKLFF. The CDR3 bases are TGTGCCAGCAGCTTGGCCCAGGGGTACGAAAAACTGTTTTTT.

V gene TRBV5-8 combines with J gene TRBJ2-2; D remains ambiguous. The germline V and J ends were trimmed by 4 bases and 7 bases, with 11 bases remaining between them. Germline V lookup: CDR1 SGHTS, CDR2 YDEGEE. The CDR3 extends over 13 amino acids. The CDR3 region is CASSPLFLGELFF. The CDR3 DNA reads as TGTGCCAGCAGCCCTCTATTTCTCGGGGAGCTGTTTTTT.